This paragraph reports one TCR beta chain. Random hexamers were used to reverse transcribe roughly 0.45 to 1 ug of RNA. TCRdb passed the immunoSEQ multiplex PCR reads through MiXCR, listing each CDR3 protein once. Altogether roughly 180,000 distinct CDR3 sequences are present, just under 95% being singletons, with the ten largest covering 0.1%. The V gene lost 2 bases and the J gene lost 6 bases, with 13 bases spanning the gap. The CDR3 spans 14 residues. The germline CDR1 and CDR2 sequences are LGHNA and YSLEER. This sample stems from a study of CD8 T cells in Susac syndrome. The rearrangement links TRBV4-3 to TRBJ2-5, with TRBD2 as a possible D gene (5 bases). This clonotype was obtained from a human donor in good health. The sample taken for sequencing was CD4+ T cells from PBMCs. The CDR3 sequence: CASSQTGSSQTQYF. CDR3 DNA sequence: TGCGCCAGCAGCCAAACGGGGAGTTCCCAGACCCAGTACTTC.